This is a list of T cell receptor beta chains from one sample in a study of CD8+ T cells in alopecia areata. Libraries were prepared by immunoSEQ multiplex PCR; TCRdb keeps only in-frame clonotypes and omits some of them. The sample comprises fewer than 350,000 clones, nearly 60% of which are singletons, and under 2% rests with the top ten. Here the sequenced sample was CD4+ T cells sorted from blood, taken at week 24, from a patient treated with tofacitinib. These receptor sequences come from a human donor with alopecia areata. The CDR3 runs from the conserved cysteine through the conserved F or W. D genes are given only for firm matches. Expanded clones are given a class, and other clones once, few, many or no size at all.

CASSQEAAYGYTF	TGTGCCAGCAGCCAAGAGGCCGCCTATGGCTACACCTTC	NA	TRBV4-2	TRBJ1-2	13	NA
CASSLGPGLGIDNEQFF	TGTGCCAGCAGCCTGGGCCCGGGACTAGGGATAGACAATGAGCAGTTCTTC	NA	TRBV5-6	TRBJ2-1	17	TRBD2
CATSRIGGFYNEQFF	TGTGCCACCAGCAGAATAGGGGGCTTCTACAATGAGCAGTTCTTC	few	TRBV15	TRBJ2-1	15	TRBD1
CAWSAPGRFNFAAFF	TGTGCCTGGAGCGCCCCGGGACGCTTTAACTTCGCGGCTTTCTTT	NA	TRBV30	TRBJ1-1	15	NA
CASSPYDRGLDEQFF	TGTGCCAGCAGCCCTTATGACAGGGGGCTCGATGAGCAGTTCTTC	few	TRBV14	TRBJ2-1	15	TRBD1
CASSQQRQGGGRNNSPLHF	TGTGCCAGCAGCCAACAGCGACAGGGAGGGGGGCGGAATAATTCACCCCTCCACTTT	NA	TRBV4-2	TRBJ1-6	19	TRBD1
CSVGAAGGQGTGELFF	TGCAGCGTTGGGGCAGCCGGGGGTCAGGGCACCGGGGAGCTGTTTTTT	NA	TRBV29-1	TRBJ2-2	16	NA
CASSQGTGYGYTF	TGTGCCAGCTCACAAGGGACAGGATATGGCTACACCTTC	NA	TRBV18	TRBJ1-2	13	TRBD1
CASSISGDAQHF	TGTGCCAGCAGCATATCTGGTGACGCCCAGCATTTT	NA	TRBV7-2	TRBJ1-5	12	NA
CASSQSGEANVLTF	TGCGCCAGCAGCCAAAGCGGGGAGGCCAACGTCCTGACTTTC	NA	TRBV4-1	TRBJ2-6	14	TRBD2
CASSSTGHTEAFF	TGTGCCAGCAGTTCTACAGGGCATACTGAAGCTTTCTTT	few	TRBV6-1	TRBJ1-1	13	NA
CAWSRDRGRAGELFF	TGTGCCTGGAGCCGCGACAGGGGAAGGGCCGGGGAGCTGTTTTTT	NA	TRBV30	TRBJ2-2	15	TRBD1
CASSPTGVNEQFF	TGTGCCAGCAGTCCGACAGGGGTCAATGAGCAGTTCTTC	NA	TRBV25-1	TRBJ2-1	13	TRBD1
CASGDRAGGNSPLHF	TGTGCCAGCGGGGACAGGGCAGGGGGCAATTCACCCCTCCACTTT	NA	TRBV25-1	TRBJ1-6	15	TRBD1
CASSLEGGSTDTQYF	TGCGCCAGCAGCTTGGAAGGGGGATCCACAGATACGCAGTATTTT	NA	TRBV5-1	TRBJ2-3	15	NA
CASRSPDLGGANVLTF	TGTGCCAGCAGATCTCCCGATCTGGGGGGGGCCAACGTCCTGACTTTC	NA	TRBV2	TRBJ2-6	16	NA
CAWQQPTYHTYEQYF	TGTGCCTGGCAACAGCCGACTTACCACACTTACGAGCAGTACTTC	NA	TRBV30	TRBJ2-7	15	NA
CASSYDAGQGSYEQYF	TGTGCCAGCAGCTACGACGCGGGACAGGGGTCCTACGAGCAGTACTTC	few	TRBV7-9	TRBJ2-7	16	TRBD1